The T cell receptor beta chain under discussion was sequenced for a study of pediatric ulcerative colitis. CDR3 length: 17 residues. V shed 5 bases, J shed 5 bases, and the junction held 17 bases outside the gene matches. CDR1 and CDR2 (germline): MNHEY, SMNVEV (reference sequence). Sequencing was at survey level. The method was immunoSEQ multiplex PCR; TCRdb's version includes in-frame clones alone and lacks a portion of them. The sample lists around 16,000 clones; approximately 80% were seen once. Notes on the study in general: Blood-rectal clonal overlap within each person was significantly higher in ulcerative colitis patients than controls. Rectal repertoires separated controls, mild-moderate and acute severe colitis.

Regarding this clone: Its antigen is currently unknown.

The rectum was sampled with one to two pinch biopsies at colonoscopy. The V call is TRBV27, the J call TRBJ2-5, with 7 bases fitting TRBD2. The sequencing input was gut tissue. This clonotype was obtained from a boy aged 5-17 years who was a control in a study of pediatric ulcerative colitis. The CDR3 loop is CASSRLITRERTETQYF. CDR3 in DNA: TGTGCCAGCAGTCGTCTAATTACGCGGGAGAGAACCGAGACCCAGTACTTC.